Detailed here is one T cell receptor (beta chain). This sample is drawn from a study of post-analysis software for immune sequencing data. cDNA libraries for TCR beta contained unique molecular identifiers. Each CDR3 protein is one row after TCRdb ran MiXCR on the PCR reads. This sample has about 180,000 distinct CDR3 sequences; 30% occur once, and the top ten carry roughly 1.6%. The material sequenced was blood. The sequence came from a girl aged 10-17 years with multiple sclerosis.

In DNA form, the CDR3 reads TGTGCCAGCAGTCTTACCCGGGTCCGCAGGGGGGTAGGCTACACCTTC. Its translation: CASSLTRVRRGVGYTF. This rearrangement joins TRBV12-3 or TRBV12-4 to TRBJ1-2; TRBD1 matches at 7 bases. Losses at the gene ends were 5 bases for V and 8 bases for J; bases not matched to a gene: 17. The CDR3 is 16 residues long.